This T cell receptor (beta chain) comes out of a study of T-cell reconstitution after alpha-beta-depleted transplantation in children. This clonotype was seen a few times. As yet, its antigen is unknown. Germline V CDR1 and CDR2: MNHNS, SASEGT. V lost 8 bases and J 1 base, leaving 11 bases between the germline ends. The CDR3 runs to 13 residues. Library preparation (for TCRbeta) was performed with unique molecular identifiers. TCRdb fed the PCR reads into MiXCR, producing one record per CDR3 protein. The sample holds under 150,000 distinct CDR3 sequences, about a tenth seen once. Study-level findings and limits: Some patients showed high day-60 TCRbeta diversity, which derived from surviving recipient T cells and thymic progenitors.

The chain recombines TRBV6-1 with TRBJ1-1, with D perhaps matching TRBD1 (6 bases). Material: PBMCs, mostly from graft donor cells, obtained 180 days after TCRalphabeta/CD19-depleted stem cell transplant. The sequence came from a girl in the first two years of life who had a stem cell transplant for combined immunodeficiency, so the T cells may come from the graft donor. CDR3 sequence (DNA): TGTGCCAGCGTGGGGGCAGCGAACACTGAAGCTTTCTTT. Translated: CASVGAANTEAFF.